This T cell receptor (beta chain) comes out of a study of blood T cell repertoires in COVID-19. Across the study: T cells, B-cell-depleted T cells, or PBMCs supplied cDNA or gDNA.

CDR3 length equals 15 residues. Germline V gene sequence: CDR1 SGHDT, CDR2 YYEEEE. V lost 5 bases and J lost 2; bases outside the gene matches: 2. This clone was seen only once. The repertoire was sequenced with immunoSEQ multiplex PCR; TCRdb's copy has only in-frame clones and lacks some. The data hold roughly 75,000 clones, with about 74% observed a single time. Sequenced material: peripheral blood. This sequence joins TRBV5-6 and TRBJ1-3; 12 nucleotides match TRBD1. The clonotype comes from a human donor with acute or convalescent COVID-19. The donor label of this sample is uncertain. For the CDR3, the DNA is TGTGCCAGCAGGGGACAGGGGGCGGCTGGAAACACCATATATTTT. Residues: CASRGQGAAGNTIYF.